The 26 T cell receptor beta chains presented below share a single source sample, sequenced in a study of T-cell memory formation after mild COVID-19. TCRdb re-derived calls from the 5' RACE reads in MiXCR, one entry per CDR3 protein. This sample has hundreds of thousands of distinct CDR3 sequences, with 15% to 20% found just once. The sequenced material came from PBMCs or a T cell subset sorted from them (not recorded which). These receptor sequences come from an adult woman who had mild COVID-19 (a few samples of this study predate the infection). Cell type and time point are not known.

This clonotype appeared many times. V and J are TRBV27 and TRBJ1-1; a possible D gene is TRBD1 (6 bases). Germline-derived CDR1 and CDR2 are MNHEY and SMNVEV (reference sequence). V lost 7 bases to trimming and J lost 4 bases, with 19 bases between them. The CDR3 loop spans 15 amino acids. CDR3 sequence: CASTPAVGGSTEAFF. DNA of the CDR3: TGTGCCAGCACCCCCGCCGTGGGGGGCTCCACTGAAGCTTTCTTT.

This clonotype has just a few counts. The V gene is TRBV19, the J gene TRBJ2-6; D not resolved. The CDR3 extends over 16 amino acids. Trimming removed 1 base at V and 0 bases at J, with 7 bases between. The germline CDR1 and CDR2 sequences are LNHDA and SQIVND (reference sequence). CDR3 amino acids: CASSIGGVSGANVLTF. CDR3 nucleotide sequence: TGTGCCAGTAGTATAGGCGGAGTCTCTGGGGCCAACGTCCTGACTTTC. The complete variable domain, with remaining parts taken from reference TRBV19 and TRBJ2-6, reads DGGITQSPKYLFRKEGQNVTLSCEQNLNHDAMYWYRQDPGQGLRLIYYSQIVNDFQKGDIAEGYSVSREKKESFPLTVTSAQKNPTAFYLCASSIGGVSGANVLTFGAGSRLTVL.

The CDR3 coding sequence is TGTGCCAGCAGCTCACAGGGGCTGGCCACTGAAGCTTTCTTT. This gives the protein CASSSQGLATEAFF. This chain links TRBV7-9 with TRBJ1-1; 7 nucleotides align to TRBD1. Germline V gene lookup returns CDR1 SEHNR and CDR2 FQNEAQ (reference sequence). J lost 4 bases, V lost 4 bases, and 6 bases had no gene match. The CDR3 has 14 residues.

V gene TRBV18 combines with J gene TRBJ2-5; D could derive from TRBD1 or TRBD2 (5 bases each). Germline V gives CDR1 KGHSH, CDR2 LQKENI. The ends were cut back, 0 bases at V and 4 bases at J, with 9 bases in the middle. The CDR3 covers 14 residues. CDR3 in DNA: TGTGCCAGCTCACCACCGGGGACCGGAGAGACCCAGTACTTC. Encoded protein: CASSPPGTGETQYF.

This clonotype turned up a few times. This chain connects TRBV12-3 or TRBV12-4 to TRBJ2-3; D might be TRBD2 (7 bases). The germline V and J ends were trimmed by 6 bases and 6 bases, with 13 bases remaining between them. The CDR3 consists of 13 residues. In DNA form, the CDR3 reads TGTGCCAGCAGGGGGGGGGCCAGGGATACGCAGTATTTT. Translating gives CASRGGARDTQYF.

The chain couples TRBV6-5 to TRBJ1-1; a weak D match, TRBD1 (5 bases). The CDR3 sequence is 13 residues long. The germline CDR1 and CDR2 sequences are MNHEY and SVGAGI. V was pared by 6 bases and J by 3 bases, with 11 bases between. The CDR3 nucleotides read TGTGCCAGCAGATTGGGACTGTACACTGAAGCTTTCTTT. Encoded protein: CASRLGLYTEAFF.

The chain uses TRBV7-3 and TRBJ2-2; D call uncertain. Deletions cut 2 bases from V and 6 bases from J, with 7 bases between. Germline values: CDR1 SGHTA, CDR2 FQGTGA. The CDR3 is 13 residues long. The CDR3: CASSLHWAGELFF. Here the CDR3 DNA reads TGTGCCAGCAGCTTACACTGGGCCGGGGAGCTGTTTTTT. Full variable domain (outside the CDR3, taken from reference TRBV7-3 and TRBJ2-2): GAGVSQTPSNKVTEKGKYVELRCDPISGHTALYWYRQSLGQGPEFLIYFQGTGAADDSGLPNDRFFAVRPEGSVSTLKIQRTERGDSAVYLCASSLHWAGELFFGEGSRLTVL.

The chain has TRBV12-3 or TRBV12-4 and TRBJ2-1; D gene unclear. V lost 4 bases, J lost 8 bases, and 6 bases lay in between. The CDR3 is made up of 11 amino acids. DNA of the CDR3: TGTGCCAGCAGTTCAAAGTATGAGCAGTTCTTC. Translation gives CASSSKYEQFF.

The chain carries TRBV30 and TRBJ2-1; TRBD2 aligns across 8 bases. CDR1 is GTSNPN, CDR2 SVGIG, per germline (reference sequence). V was pared by 2 bases and J by 3 bases, with 3 bases of the junction left unmatched. The CDR3 is 14 amino acids. CDR3 sequence: CAWSPGLGYNEQFF. CDR3 bases: TGTGCCTGGAGTCCGGGACTAGGCTACAATGAGCAGTTCTTC.

This clonotype was detected only a few times. This chain joins TRBV7-3 and TRBJ2-3, with D perhaps TRBD2 (6 bases). Trimming took off 5 bases at V and 2 bases at J, with 14 bases between the two ends. CDR1 and CDR2 (germline): SGHTA, FQGTGA. The CDR3 consists of 15 residues. In nucleotides, the CDR3 is TGTGCCAGCAGCCTCTCGCGGGGATACACAGATACGCAGTATTTT. Its translation: CASSLSRGYTDTQYF.

The rearrangement joins TRBV25-1 to TRBJ1-1; D is undetermined. There are 13 residues in the CDR3. Germline V gives CDR1 MGHDK, CDR2 SYGVNS. Trimming took off 1 base at V and 4 bases at J, with 7 bases between the two ends. The CDR3: CASSELGSTEAFF. DNA of the CDR3: TGTGCCAGCAGTGAATTGGGGAGCACTGAAGCTTTCTTT.

In regard to this clonotype: This could be a read error, since a much larger clone is one nucleotide away. CDR3 sequence (DNA): TGTGCCAGCAGCTTAGTTGAGGAGCAGTACTTC. Its translation is CASSLVEEQYF. This chain links TRBV7-9 with TRBJ2-7; no clear D. The CDR3 extends over 11 amino acids. The germline V and J ends were trimmed by 1 base and 7 bases, with 5 bases remaining between them. The germline CDR1 and CDR2 sequences are SEHNR and FQNEAQ (reference sequence).

CDR3 coding DNA: TGTGCCAGCAGCCCAGCGGTTACGGGAGGTCCTCTAGAGCAGTACTTC. Protein: CASSPAVTGGPLEQYF. V usage is TRBV4-2 and J usage is TRBJ2-7; TRBD2 matches 7 bases. The CDR3 covers 16 residues. V lost 4 bases, J lost 7 bases, and 16 bases stayed unmatched. The germline gives CDR1 LGHNA, CDR2 YNFKEQ.

This rearrangement joins TRBV29-1 to TRBJ2-7, with 9 bases identical to TRBD1. Trimming cost V 2 bases and J 2 bases; bases outside gene matches: 7. The CDR3 spans 15 residues. Germline CDR1 SQVTM, CDR2 ANQGSEA. The CDR3 loop reads CSVETGTGFTYEQYF. The CDR3 DNA follows: TGCAGCGTTGAAACCGGGACAGGGTTTACCTACGAGCAGTACTTC.

The V and J genes are TRBV20-1 and TRBJ2-1; D is undetermined. Per germline, CDR1 DFQATT and CDR2 SNEGSKA (reference sequence). The CDR3 sequence is 13 residues long. V was clipped by 1 base and J by 2 bases, with 6 bases between them. CDR3 sequence (DNA): TGCAGTGCTAGAGTAAGAACCTACAATGAGCAGTTCTTC. Amino acids: CSARVRTYNEQFF.

The CDR3 nucleotides are TGTGCCAGCAGCTTAACAGGTGGGCCTAGCGTATCCACAGATACGCAGTATTTT. The encoded protein is CASSLTGGPSVSTDTQYF. The V and J genes are TRBV7-3 and TRBJ2-3, with a tentative D call TRBD2 (6 bases). CDR3 length: 18 residues. V lost 0 bases and J 2 bases, leaving 18 bases between the germline ends. CDR1 is SGHTA, CDR2 FQGTGA, per germline.

V and J are TRBV15 and TRBJ1-2; no definite D call. CDR1 and CDR2 (germline): LNHNV, YYDKDF (reference sequence). This CDR3 is built from 14 residues. Deletions cut 0 bases from V and 5 bases from J, with 10 bases between. CDR3 in amino acids: CATSREVGRYGYTF. For the CDR3, the DNA is TGTGCCACCAGCAGAGAAGTAGGGCGGTATGGCTACACCTTC.

In its sample, this clonotype was seen a few times. This rearrangement joins TRBV5-1 to TRBJ2-7; D not resolved. Germline CDR1 and CDR2: SGHRS and YFSETQ. V was trimmed by 1 base and J by 7 bases, leaving 18 bases between them. The CDR3 runs 15 residues. The CDR3 spells CASSLSVPTTEEQYF. The DNA of the CDR3 is TGCGCCAGCAGCTTGTCGGTCCCGACCACAGAGGAGCAGTACTTC.

The V call is TRBV29-1, the J call TRBJ1-1; D unclear. Trimming removed 0 bases from V and 0 bases from J, with 20 bases in between. CDR1 is SQVTM and CDR2 is ANQGSEA in the germline V gene. The CDR3 is made up of 18 amino acids. DNA for the CDR3: TGCAGCGTTGAAGAATGGGCTTGCCGGGAGTTGTTGAACACTGAAGCTTTCTTT. Translating it yields CSVEEWACRELLNTEAFF. The full variable domain, rest sourced from reference TRBV29-1 and TRBJ1-1, is SAVISQKPSRDICQRGTSLTIQCQVDSQVTMMFWYRQQPGQSLTLIATANQGSEATYESGFVIDKFPISRPNLTFSTLTVSNMSPEDSSIYLCSVEEWACRELLNTEAFFGQGTRLTVV.

This clonotype was observed a handful of times. V gene TRBV4-1 combines with J gene TRBJ1-1; 9 bases line up with TRBD1. Germline V CDR1 and CDR2: MGHRA, YSYEKL. The J segment lost 1 base and the V segment lost 4 bases, leaving 4 bases of the junction unmatched. The CDR3 has 15 residues. In nucleotides, the CDR3 is TGCGCCAGCAGCCCGGACAGGGGCTGGAACACTGAAGCTTTCTTT. This encodes CASSPDRGWNTEAFF.

The chain combines TRBV5-5 with TRBJ1-5; D gene ambiguous. This CDR3 spans 14 amino acids. Germline V lookup: CDR1 SGHKS, CDR2 YYEKEE (reference sequence). V was trimmed by 0 bases and J by 4 bases, leaving 8 bases between them. The DNA for the CDR3 is TGTGCCAGCAGCTTGGGGACCCATAATCAGCCCCAGCATTTT. Encoded protein: CASSLGTHNQPQHF. Drawing the rest from reference TRBV5-5 and TRBJ1-5, the complete variable domain is DAGVTQSPTHLIKTRGQQVTLRCSPISGHKSVSWYQQVLGQGPQFIFQYYEKEERGRGNFPDRFSARQFPNYSSELNVNALLLGDSALYLCASSLGTHNQPQHFGDGTRLSIL.

The chain recombines TRBV7-6 with TRBJ2-7; TRBD2 matches 10 bases. V gave up 1 base and J gave up 4 bases; unmatched junction bases: 19. Germline lookup yields CDR1 SGHVS and CDR2 FNYEAQ. The CDR3 has 20 residues. The CDR3 sequence is CASSLVDVSSGRTPAYEQYF. As DNA, the CDR3 is TGTGCCAGCAGCTTAGTGGATGTATCTAGCGGGAGAACTCCAGCTTACGAGCAGTACTTC.

This clonotype came up a few times. Compared with germline, one end of the junction differs, possibly owing to a read error. The rearrangement joins TRBV7-2 to TRBJ1-2, with TRBD1 as a possible D gene (6 bases). Germline loops: CDR1 SGHTA, CDR2 FQGNSA. This CDR3 contains 13 residues. The DNA for the CDR3 is TGTGCCAGCAGCTCTTACGCCTCCGGGACACTAAGCTTC. Encoded protein: CASSSYASGTLSF. The variable domain in full, completed from reference TRBV7-2 and TRBJ1-2, reads GAGVSQSPSNKVTEKGKDVELRCDPISGHTALYWYRQSLGQGLEFLIYFQGNSAPDKSGLPSDRFSAERTGGSVSTLTIQRTQQEDSAVYLCASSSYASGTLSFGSGTRLTVV.

Only a few counts were recorded for this clonotype. The J gene is TRBJ1-2, the V gene TRBV15; 7 bases map to TRBD1. Per the germline V gene, CDR1 is LNHNV and CDR2 is YYDKDF (reference sequence). The CDR3 runs to 14 residues. V lost 5 bases, J lost 7 bases, and 10 bases stayed unmatched. The DNA for the CDR3 is TGTGCCACCAGCCTAGACAGGGATCATTCTGGCTACACCTTC. Its protein is CATSLDRDHSGYTF.

The V and J genes are TRBV9 and TRBJ1-5; 7 bases map to TRBD1. The CDR3 sequence is 13 residues long. The junction had 2 bases not matched to a gene; V was cut back by 3 bases and J by 5 bases. The germline V gene has CDR1 SGDLS and CDR2 YYNGEE. In nucleotides, the CDR3 is TGTGCCAGCAGCGACAGGGGCGATCAGCCCCAGCATTTT. Its translation is CASSDRGDQPQHF. The full variable domain, its missing parts supplied by reference TRBV9 and TRBJ1-5, is DSGVTQTPKHLITATGQRVTLRCSPRSGDLSVYWYQQSLDQGLQFLIQYYNGEERAKGNILERFSAQQFPDLHSELNLSSLELGDSALYFCASSDRGDQPQHFGDGTRLSIL.

The V and J genes are TRBV24-1 and TRBJ2-1; no clear D gene. The CDR3 sequence is 12 residues long. Germline lookup yields CDR1 KGHDR and CDR2 SFDVKD. V gave up 1 base and J gave up 15 bases, with 12 bases separating them. The CDR3 DNA reads as TGTGCCACCAGTGATTTTGGAACTACCCCGTTCTTC. It is translated as CATSDFGTTPFF.